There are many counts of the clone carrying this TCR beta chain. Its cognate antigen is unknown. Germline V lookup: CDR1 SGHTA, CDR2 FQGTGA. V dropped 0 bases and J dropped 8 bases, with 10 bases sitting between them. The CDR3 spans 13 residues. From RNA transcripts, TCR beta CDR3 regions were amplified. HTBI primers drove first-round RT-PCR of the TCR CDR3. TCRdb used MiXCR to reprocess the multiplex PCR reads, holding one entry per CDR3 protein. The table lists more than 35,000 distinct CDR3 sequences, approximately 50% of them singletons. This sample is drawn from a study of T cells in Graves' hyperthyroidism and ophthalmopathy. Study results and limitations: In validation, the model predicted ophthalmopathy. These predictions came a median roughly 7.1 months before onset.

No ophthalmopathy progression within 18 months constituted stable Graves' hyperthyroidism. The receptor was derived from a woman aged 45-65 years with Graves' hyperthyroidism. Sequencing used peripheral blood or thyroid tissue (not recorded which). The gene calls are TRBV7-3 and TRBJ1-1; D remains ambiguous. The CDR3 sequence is CASSLTRPGEAFF. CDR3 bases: TGTGCCAGCAGCTTAACACGGCCAGGCGAAGCTTTCTTT.